This TCR beta chain was captured in a study (dated by TCRdb to 2015 to 2017). With regard to the full study: The study examined whether tumor-infiltrating Tregs in breast cancer are drawn from blood Tregs or arise in situ by conversion from other CD4+ T cell subsets.

According to the germline V gene, CDR1 reads MNHNS and CDR2 reads SASEGT. The CDR3 holds 18 amino acids from the cysteine to the phenylalanine. The CDR3 DNA has 54 bases and is translated from base 1. Turning to this clonotype: The antigen it binds to is not known. At one of its ends the junction is not consistent with the germline gene, which may arise from a read error.

Full-length TCR variable regions were amplified by 5' RACE PCR using constant-region reverse primers, and then by semi-nested PCR using Nested Universal Primer A. Using the ReliaPrep RNA Cell Miniprep System, total RNA was extracted, and the SMARTer RACE 5'/3' Kit was then used to reverse transcribe the RNA into 5'RACE-ready cDNA. An Illumina MiSeq was used to sequence the full-length TCR alpha and beta libraries, which had been barcoded with multiplex adaptors. Concerning the study's data processing: For each of nine subset-tissue groups, sequencing data from the five patients were pooled, and the groups were then compared using unsupervised clustering of TCR gene usage. The Morisita-Horn index, with shared sequences weighted by their contribution to each repertoire, was used to calculate repertoire similarity. TCRdb applied fastp at Q25 and MiXCR to the public reads, then kept only in-frame beta chains. Every entry covers one CDR3 protein and lists the most common genes and DNA from its rows. The V and J calls were not made by the authors but by TCRdb's processing. The sample table shows about 62,000 distinct CDR3 sequences, and more than 25% are seen once. About 2.5% of the sample is taken by the ten largest.

On the study overall, not on this receptor specifically: The TCR gene usage of tumor memory CD4+ T cells clustered together with blood and lymph node memory CD4+ cells and with lymph node naive CD4+ cells. The larger-cohort validation was restricted to a single TCR beta V-J rearrangement rather than whole repertoires. The TCR alpha and beta sequences of tumor-infiltrating Tregs showed the greatest overlap with tumor naive CD4+ T cells, followed by blood naive CD4+ T cells.

Naive CD4+ T cells were purified with the Miltenyi Naive CD4+ T Cell Isolation kit, with Tregs depleted using CD25 microbeads. Tregs, naive and memory CD4+ T cells from tumor, blood and ipsilateral draining lymph nodes of a handful of breast cancer patients underwent full-length TCR alpha and beta sequencing. Tumor tissue and lymph nodes obtained by ipsilateral axillary dissection were perfused with PBS, cut into small pieces and digested using collagenase I and hyaluronidase. A purity exceeding 90% was confirmed by FACS for the sorted cell populations. This sequence originates from a female donor with breast cancer. Here the chain combines TRBV6-1 and TRBJ2-1; a stretch of 8 junction bases matches TRBD2. Sequencing used tumor-infiltrating naive CD4+ T cells sorted from the breast tumor. Interpreted using the paper, the cell subset or site label stands for: naive CD4+ T cells, CD4+CD45RA+CD25-. The DNA sequence follows: TGTGCCAGCAGTGAGCGGGTAGTTGTGGGACTAGAAGGCAATGAGCAGCTCTTC. This encodes CASSERVVVGLEGNEQLF.